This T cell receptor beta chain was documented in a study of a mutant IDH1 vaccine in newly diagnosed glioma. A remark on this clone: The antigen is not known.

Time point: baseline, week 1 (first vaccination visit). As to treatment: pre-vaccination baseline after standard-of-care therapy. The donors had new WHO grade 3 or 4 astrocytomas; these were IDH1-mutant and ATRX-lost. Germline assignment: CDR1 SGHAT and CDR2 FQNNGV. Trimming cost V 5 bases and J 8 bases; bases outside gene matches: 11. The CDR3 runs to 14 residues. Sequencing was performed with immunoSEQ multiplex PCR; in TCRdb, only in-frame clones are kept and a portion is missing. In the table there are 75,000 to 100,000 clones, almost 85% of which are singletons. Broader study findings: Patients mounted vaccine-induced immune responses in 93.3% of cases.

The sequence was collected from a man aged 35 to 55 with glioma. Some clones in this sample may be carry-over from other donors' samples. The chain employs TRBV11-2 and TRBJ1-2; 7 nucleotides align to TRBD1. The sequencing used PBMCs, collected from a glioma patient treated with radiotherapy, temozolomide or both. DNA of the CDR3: TGTGCCAGCAGCCTTAGACAGGGACCGAGCGGCTACACCTTC. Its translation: CASSLRQGPSGYTF. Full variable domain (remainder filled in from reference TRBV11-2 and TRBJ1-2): EAGVAQSPRYKIIEKRQSVAFWCNPISGHATLYWYQQILGQGPKLLIQFQNNGVVDDSQLPKDRFSAERLKGVDSTLKIQPAKLEDSAVYLCASSLRQGPSGYTFGSGTRLTVV.